This T cell receptor beta chain was sequenced for a study of blood T cell repertoires in COVID-19. The CDR3 spans 14 residues. Trimming pared 4 bases from V and 8 bases from J, leaving 17 bases between. From germline, CDR1 is MGHRA and CDR2 YSYEKL. The table came from immunoSEQ multiplex PCR; TCRdb's copy has only in-frame clones and leaves some out. The sample carries 95,000 to 150,000 clones, around 86% recorded once. The chain couples TRBV4-1 to TRBJ1-1; weak D call: TRBD1 (6 bases). Sequencing was carried out using peripheral blood. This clonotype originated in a man aged 55 to 70 with acute or convalescent COVID-19. The CDR3 sequence is CASSPIRWGPEAFF. Here the CDR3 DNA reads TGCGCCAGCAGCCCAATTCGTTGGGGGCCCGAAGCTTTCTTT.